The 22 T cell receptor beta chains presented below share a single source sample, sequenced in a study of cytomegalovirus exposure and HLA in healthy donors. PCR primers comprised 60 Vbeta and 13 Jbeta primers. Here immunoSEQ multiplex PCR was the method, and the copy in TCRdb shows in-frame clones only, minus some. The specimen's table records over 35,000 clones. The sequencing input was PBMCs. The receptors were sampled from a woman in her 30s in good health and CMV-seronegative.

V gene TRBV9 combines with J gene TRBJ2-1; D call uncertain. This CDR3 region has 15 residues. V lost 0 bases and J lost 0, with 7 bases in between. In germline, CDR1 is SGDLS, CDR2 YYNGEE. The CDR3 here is CASSVAEPSYNEQFF. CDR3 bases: TGTGCCAGCAGCGTAGCGGAGCCCTCCTACAATGAGCAGTTCTTC.

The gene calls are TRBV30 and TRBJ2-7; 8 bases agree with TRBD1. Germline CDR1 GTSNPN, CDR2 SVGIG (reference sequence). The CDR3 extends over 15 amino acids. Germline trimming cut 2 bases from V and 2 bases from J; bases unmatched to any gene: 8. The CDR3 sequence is CAWSLIRTGTYEQYF. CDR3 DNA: TGTGCCTGGAGTCTTATCAGGACAGGGACCTACGAGCAGTACTTC.

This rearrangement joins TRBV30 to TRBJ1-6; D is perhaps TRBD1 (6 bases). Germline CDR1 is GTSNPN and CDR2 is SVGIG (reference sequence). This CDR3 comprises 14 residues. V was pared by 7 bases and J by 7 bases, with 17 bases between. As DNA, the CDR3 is TGTGCCTACGGACAGTTGACGAGAAATTCACCCCTCCACTTT. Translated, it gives CAYGQLTRNSPLHF.

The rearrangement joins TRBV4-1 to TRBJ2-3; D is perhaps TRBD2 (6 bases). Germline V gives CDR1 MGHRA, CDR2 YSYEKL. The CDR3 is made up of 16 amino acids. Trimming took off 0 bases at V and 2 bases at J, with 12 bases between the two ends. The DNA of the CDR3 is TGCGCCAGCAGCCAAGAGGCAGGAGGGGTCACAGATACGCAGTATTTT. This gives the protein CASSQEAGGVTDTQYF.

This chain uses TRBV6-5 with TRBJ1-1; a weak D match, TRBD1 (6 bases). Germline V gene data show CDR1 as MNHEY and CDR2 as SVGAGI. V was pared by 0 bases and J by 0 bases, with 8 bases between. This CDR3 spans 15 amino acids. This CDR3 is CASSYSGQLNTEAFF. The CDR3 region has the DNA TGTGCCAGCAGTTACTCTGGACAGTTGAACACTGAAGCTTTCTTT.

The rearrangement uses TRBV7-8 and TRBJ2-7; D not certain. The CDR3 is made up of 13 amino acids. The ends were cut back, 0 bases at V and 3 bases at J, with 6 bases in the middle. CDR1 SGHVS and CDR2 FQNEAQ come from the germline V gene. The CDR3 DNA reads TGTGCCAGCAGCTTAGCTGGGCACTACGAGCAGTACTTC. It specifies CASSLAGHYEQYF.

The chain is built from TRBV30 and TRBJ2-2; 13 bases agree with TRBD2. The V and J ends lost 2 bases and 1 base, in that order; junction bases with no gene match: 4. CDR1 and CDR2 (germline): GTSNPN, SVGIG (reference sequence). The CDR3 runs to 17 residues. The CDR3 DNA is TGTGCCTGGAGTACCGGGACTAGCGGGGTGAACACCGGGGAGCTGTTTTTT. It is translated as CAWSTGTSGVNTGELFF.

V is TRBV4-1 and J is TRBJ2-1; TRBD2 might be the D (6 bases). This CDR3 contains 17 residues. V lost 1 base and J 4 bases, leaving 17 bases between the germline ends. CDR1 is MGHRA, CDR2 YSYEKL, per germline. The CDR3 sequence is CASSQGLARTLYNEQFF. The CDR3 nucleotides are TGCGCCAGCAGCCAAGGGCTAGCGCGGACACTATACAATGAGCAGTTCTTC.

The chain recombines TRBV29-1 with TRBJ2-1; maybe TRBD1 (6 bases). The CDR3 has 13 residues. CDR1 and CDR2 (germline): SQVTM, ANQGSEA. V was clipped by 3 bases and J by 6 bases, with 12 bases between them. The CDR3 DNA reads TGCAGCGTTGATGTCGTGGGGGCCAATGAGCAGTTCTTC. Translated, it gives CSVDVVGANEQFF.

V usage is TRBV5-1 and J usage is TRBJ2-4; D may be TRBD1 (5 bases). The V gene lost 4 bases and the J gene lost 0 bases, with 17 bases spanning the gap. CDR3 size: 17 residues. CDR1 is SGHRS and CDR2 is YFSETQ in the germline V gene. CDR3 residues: CASSRGSLGVAKNIQYF. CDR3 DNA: TGCGCCAGCAGCCGTGGAAGCTTAGGGGTAGCCAAAAACATTCAGTACTTC.

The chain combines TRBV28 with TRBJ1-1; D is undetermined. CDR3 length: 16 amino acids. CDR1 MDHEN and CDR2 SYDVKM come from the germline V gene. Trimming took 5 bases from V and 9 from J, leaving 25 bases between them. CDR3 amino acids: CASSPTEFTLRRKAFF. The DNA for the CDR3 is TGTGCCAGCAGTCCGACCGAATTTACTCTCCGGAGAAAAGCTTTCTTT.

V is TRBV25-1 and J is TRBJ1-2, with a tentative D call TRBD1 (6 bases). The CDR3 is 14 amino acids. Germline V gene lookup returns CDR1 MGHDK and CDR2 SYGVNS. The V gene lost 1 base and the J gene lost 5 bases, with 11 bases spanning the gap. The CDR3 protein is CASSEFRGAYGYTF. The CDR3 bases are TGTGCCAGCAGTGAATTTCGGGGGGCGTATGGCTACACCTTC.

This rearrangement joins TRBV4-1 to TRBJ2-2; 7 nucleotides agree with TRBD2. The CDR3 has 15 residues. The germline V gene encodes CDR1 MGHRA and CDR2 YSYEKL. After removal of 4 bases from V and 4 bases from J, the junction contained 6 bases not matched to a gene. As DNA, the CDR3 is TGCGCCAGCAGCCCCGTTCTAGCGGCCACCGGGGAGCTGTTTTTT. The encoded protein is CASSPVLAATGELFF.

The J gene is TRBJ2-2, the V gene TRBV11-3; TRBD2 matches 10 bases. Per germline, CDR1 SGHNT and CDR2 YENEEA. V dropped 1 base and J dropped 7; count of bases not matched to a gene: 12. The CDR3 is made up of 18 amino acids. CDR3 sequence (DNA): TGTGCCAGCAGCTTAGTCCGTAGCGGGAGGTACGCGGGCGGGGAGCTGTTTTTT. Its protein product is CASSLVRSGRYAGGELFF.

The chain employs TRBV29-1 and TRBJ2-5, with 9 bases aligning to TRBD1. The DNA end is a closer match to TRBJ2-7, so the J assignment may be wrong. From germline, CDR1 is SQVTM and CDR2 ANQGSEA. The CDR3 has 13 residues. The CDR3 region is CSVELDRGYEQYF. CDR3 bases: TGCAGCGTTGAACTGGACAGGGGCTACGAGCAGTACTTC.

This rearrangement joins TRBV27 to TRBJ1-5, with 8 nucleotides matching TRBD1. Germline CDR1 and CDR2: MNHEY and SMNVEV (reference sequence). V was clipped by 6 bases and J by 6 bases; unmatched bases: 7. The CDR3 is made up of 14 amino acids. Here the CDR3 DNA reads TGTGCCAGCAGACAGGGGGGGGCGATTCAGCCCCAGCATTTT. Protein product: CASRQGGAIQPQHF.

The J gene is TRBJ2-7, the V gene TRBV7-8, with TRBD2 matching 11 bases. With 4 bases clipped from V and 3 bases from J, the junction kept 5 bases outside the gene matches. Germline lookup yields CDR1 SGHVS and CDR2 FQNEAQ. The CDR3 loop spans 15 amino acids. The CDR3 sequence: CASSSGTSGIYEQYF. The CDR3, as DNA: TGTGCCAGCAGCTCTGGGACTAGCGGAATCTACGAGCAGTACTTC.

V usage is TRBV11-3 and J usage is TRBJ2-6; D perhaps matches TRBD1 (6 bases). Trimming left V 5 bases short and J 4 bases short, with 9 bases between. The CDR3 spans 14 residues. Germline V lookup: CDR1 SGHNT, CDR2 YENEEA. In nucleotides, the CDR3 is TGTGCCAGCAGCCGCACAGGGGGGGCCAACGTCCTGACTTTC. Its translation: CASSRTGGANVLTF.

CDR3 sequence: CASSVGDTADTQYF. The CDR3 DNA follows: TGTGCCAGCAGCGTAGGGGACACCGCAGATACGCAGTATTTT. The gene calls are TRBV9 and TRBJ2-3; tentative D call: TRBD1 (6 bases). The CDR3 runs to 14 residues. Trimming removed 0 bases at V and 4 bases at J, with 9 bases between. CDR1 is SGDLS, CDR2 YYNGEE, per germline.

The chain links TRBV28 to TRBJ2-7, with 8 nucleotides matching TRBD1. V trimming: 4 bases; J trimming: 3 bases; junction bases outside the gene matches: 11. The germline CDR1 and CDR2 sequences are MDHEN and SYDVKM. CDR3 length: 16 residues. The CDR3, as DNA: TGTGCCAGCAGTTCAACGGACAGGGAGCCCATCTACGAGCAGTACTTC. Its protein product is CASSSTDREPIYEQYF.

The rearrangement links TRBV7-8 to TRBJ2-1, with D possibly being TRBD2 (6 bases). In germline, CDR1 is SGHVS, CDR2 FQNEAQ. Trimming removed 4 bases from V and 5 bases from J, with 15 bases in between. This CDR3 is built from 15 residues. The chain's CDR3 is CASSSTLVADNEQFF. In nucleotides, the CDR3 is TGTGCCAGCAGCTCAACGTTGGTAGCGGACAATGAGCAGTTCTTC.

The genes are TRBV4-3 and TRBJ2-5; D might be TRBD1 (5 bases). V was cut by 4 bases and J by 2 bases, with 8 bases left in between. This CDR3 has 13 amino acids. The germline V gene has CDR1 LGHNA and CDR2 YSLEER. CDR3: CASSLGVQETQYF. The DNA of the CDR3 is TGCGCCAGCAGCCTAGGGGTTCAAGAGACCCAGTACTTC.